This entry lists 9 T cell receptor beta chains sequenced from one sample in a study of identifying expanded T cells in peripheral blood. Data came from immunoSEQ multiplex PCR; TCRdb stores just in-frame clones and leaves some out. The repertoire holds 70,000 to 100,000 clones, around nine tenths seen once, with 3.5% to 5% in the top ten. Material: blood. These TCRs come from a person between 18 and 75 years old in good health.

V usage is TRBV5-4 and J usage is TRBJ2-7; 14 bases map to TRBD2. Per germline, CDR1 SGHNT and CDR2 YYREEE (reference sequence). The CDR3 runs to 18 residues. Germline trimming cut 3 bases from V and 2 bases from J; bases unmatched to any gene: 10. The CDR3 coding sequence is TGTGCCAGCAGCTACGGACTAGCGGGGGGCCAGCGCCCCTACGAGCAGTACTTC. It codes for CASSYGLAGGQRPYEQYF.

V is TRBV11-3 and J is TRBJ2-6; 7 bases align to TRBD1. The germline gives CDR1 SGHNT, CDR2 YENEEA. J gave up 3 bases and V 1 base, and 6 bases lay outside the gene matches. This CDR3 region has 17 residues. CDR3: CASSLGGGGFGANVLTF. CDR3 sequence (DNA): TGTGCCAGCAGCTTAGGAGGGGGCGGGTTTGGGGCCAACGTCCTGACTTTC.

This rearrangement joins TRBV18 to TRBJ2-1; 16 bases align to TRBD2. Germline V gives CDR1 KGHSH, CDR2 LQKENI. The CDR3 totals 19 residues. V lost 2 bases to trimming and J lost 2 bases; unmatched junction nucleotides: 6. CDR3 residues: CASSPTTGTSGGAYNEQFF. CDR3 nucleotide sequence: TGTGCCAGCTCACCAACAACCGGGACTAGCGGGGGGGCCTACAATGAGCAGTTCTTC.

The rearrangement joins TRBV5-1 to TRBJ1-5; perhaps TRBD1 as D (5 bases). Trimming took off 0 bases at V and 3 bases at J, with 16 bases between the two ends. Germline V gene sequence: CDR1 SGHRS, CDR2 YFSETQ. The CDR3 is made up of 17 amino acids. The CDR3 DNA follows: TGCGCCAGCAGCTTGGAGTCGCCAGGGAAAATCAATCAGCCCCAGCATTTT. Its translation is CASSLESPGKINQPQHF.

The chain combines TRBV5-1 with TRBJ1-1; 7 bases align to TRBD1. The CDR3 contains 15 residues. After removal of 0 bases from V and 4 bases from J, the junction contained 6 bases not matched to a gene. Germline assignment: CDR1 SGHRS and CDR2 YFSETQ. CDR3: CASSLARGTATEAFF. The CDR3 DNA reads TGCGCCAGCAGCTTGGCTCGTGGGACAGCCACTGAAGCTTTCTTT.

This chain connects TRBV11-3 to TRBJ2-5; no clear D gene. This CDR3 comprises 13 residues. Germline CDR1 is SGHNT and CDR2 is YENEEA. Trimming stripped 2 bases from V and 2 bases from J, with 6 bases between. The CDR3, as DNA: TGTGCCAGCAGCTTAATGCTTCAAGAGACCCAGTACTTC. Translation gives CASSLMLQETQYF.

This clone was counted a few times. The chain combines TRBV7-8 with TRBJ2-7; unclear D gene. Trimming removed 3 bases at V and 4 bases at J, with 22 bases between. CDR1 is SGHVS, CDR2 FQNEAQ, per germline. The CDR3 is made up of 17 amino acids. The CDR3 nucleotides are TGTGCCAGCAGCTTTCTCACGGTGAGCGAAAAAGGGTACGAGCAGTACTTC. This gives the protein CASSFLTVSEKGYEQYF.

As concerns this clone: The sample carries other DNA sequences with the same CDR3. V usage is TRBV6-4 and J usage is TRBJ2-3; 8 bases fit TRBD2. Trimming at V came to 4 bases and at J to 1 base, leaving 4 bases not matched to a gene. Germline loops: CDR1 MRHNA, CDR2 SNTAGT. The CDR3 covers 15 residues. This CDR3 is CASSALAGGTDTQYF. In nucleotides, the CDR3 is TGTGCCAGCAGTGCCCTAGCGGGCGGCACAGATACGCAGTATTTT.

The rearrangement links TRBV6-1 to TRBJ1-1, with D possibly TRBD1 on 6 matching bases. This CDR3 spans 15 amino acids. V dropped 8 bases and J dropped 4 bases, with 20 bases sitting between them. Germline V lookup: CDR1 MNHNS, CDR2 SASEGT. The CDR3 loop reads CASESSGGAFTEAFF. The CDR3 DNA reads as TGTGCCAGCGAATCTTCTGGGGGGGCTTTCACTGAAGCTTTCTTT.